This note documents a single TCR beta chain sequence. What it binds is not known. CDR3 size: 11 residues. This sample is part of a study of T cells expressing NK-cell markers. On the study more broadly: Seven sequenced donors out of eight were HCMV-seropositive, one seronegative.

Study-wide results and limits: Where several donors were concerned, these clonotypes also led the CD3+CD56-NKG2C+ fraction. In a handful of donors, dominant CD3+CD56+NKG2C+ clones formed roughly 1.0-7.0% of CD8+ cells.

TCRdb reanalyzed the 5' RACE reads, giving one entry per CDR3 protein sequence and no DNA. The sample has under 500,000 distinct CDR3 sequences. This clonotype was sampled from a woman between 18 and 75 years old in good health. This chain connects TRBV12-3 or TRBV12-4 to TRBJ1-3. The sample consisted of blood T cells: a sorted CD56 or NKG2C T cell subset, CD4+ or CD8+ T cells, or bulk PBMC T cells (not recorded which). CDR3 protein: CASSFRNTIYF.